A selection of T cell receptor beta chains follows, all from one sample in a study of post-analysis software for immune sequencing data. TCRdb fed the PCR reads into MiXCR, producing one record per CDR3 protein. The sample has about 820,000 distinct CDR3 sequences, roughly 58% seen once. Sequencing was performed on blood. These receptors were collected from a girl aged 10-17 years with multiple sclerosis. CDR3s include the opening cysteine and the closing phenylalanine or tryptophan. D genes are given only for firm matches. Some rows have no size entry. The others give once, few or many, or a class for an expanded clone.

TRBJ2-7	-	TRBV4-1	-	CASSRDQGGYEQYF	TGCGCCAGCAGCCGAGACCAAGGCGGCTACGAGCAGTACTTC
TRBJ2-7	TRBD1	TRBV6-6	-	CASSYYRGSNEQYF	TGTGCCAGCAGTTATTACAGGGGGAGCAACGAGCAGTACTTC
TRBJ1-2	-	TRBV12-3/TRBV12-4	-	CASSWGGRNSYGYTF	TGTGCCAGCAGTTGGGGGGGGCGGAACTCTTATGGCTACACCTTC
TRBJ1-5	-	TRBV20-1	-	CSARSGVNQPQHF	TGCAGTGCCAGGTCCGGGGTCAATCAGCCCCAGCATTTT
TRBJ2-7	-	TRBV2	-	CASSEVEYEQYF	TGTGCCAGCAGTGAAGTTGAGTACGAGCAGTACTTC
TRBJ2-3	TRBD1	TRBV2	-	CATAAGQGRTDTQYF	TGTGCCACGGCCGCGGGACAGGGGCGGACAGATACGCAGTATTTT
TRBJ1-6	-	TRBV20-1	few	CSALSGVNSPLHF	TGCAGTGCCCTTAGCGGGGTTAATTCACCCCTCCACTTT
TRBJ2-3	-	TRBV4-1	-	CASSQGIGGTDTQYF	TGCGCCAGCAGCCAAGGGATAGGTGGGACAGATACGCAGTATTTT
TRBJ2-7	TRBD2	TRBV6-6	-	CASSYSGGASYEQYF	TGTGCCAGCAGTTACAGCGGGGGGGCTAGCTACGAGCAGTACTTC
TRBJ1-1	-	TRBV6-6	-	CASSYSENTEAFF	TGTGCCAGCAGTTACTCCGAGAACACTGAAGCTTTCTTT
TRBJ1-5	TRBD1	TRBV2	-	CASTAGDRGNQPQHF	TGTGCCAGCACCGCAGGAGACAGGGGCAATCAGCCCCAGCATTTT
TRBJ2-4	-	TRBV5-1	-	CASSPTQRFPNKNIQYF	TGCGCCAGCAGCCCTACCCAGAGGTTCCCAAACAAAAACATTCAGTACTTC
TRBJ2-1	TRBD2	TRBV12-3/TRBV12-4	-	CASRRLAAYNEQFF	TGTGCCAGCAGACGACTAGCGGCTTACAATGAGCAGTTCTTC
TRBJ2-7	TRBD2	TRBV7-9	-	CASSSSPGTIAEQYF	TGTGCCAGCAGCTCAAGCCCCGGGACTATAGCAGAGCAGTACTTC
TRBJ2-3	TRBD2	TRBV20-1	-	CSARRTSGGAINTQYF	TGCAGTGCTAGACGGACTAGCGGGGGGGCAATCAATACGCAGTATTTT
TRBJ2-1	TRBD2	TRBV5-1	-	CASSSTRLAGGSSYNEQFF	TGCGCCAGCAGCTCCACTCGACTAGCGGGGGGATCCTCCTACAATGAGCAGTTCTTC
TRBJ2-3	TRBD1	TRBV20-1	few	CSARLQGADTQYF	TGCAGTGCTAGACTTCAGGGGGCAGATACGCAGTATTTT
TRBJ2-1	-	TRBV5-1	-	CASRGAADSYNEQFF	TGCGCCAGCCGGGGGGCTGCCGACTCCTACAATGAGCAGTTCTTC
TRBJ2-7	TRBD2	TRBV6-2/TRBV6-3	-	CATIRAGGTYEQYF	TGTGCCACTATAAGAGCGGGAGGGACCTACGAGCAGTACTTC